This T cell receptor (beta chain) was documented in a study of T cells after posttransplantation cyclophosphamide. The study, taken as a whole, reports: Blood and skin or GI T cell repertoires showed limited TRB overlap. Donor-recipient repertoire similarity was low at 1-2 months, rising over year one. After PTCy, TRB diversity resembled that of CNI/methotrexate controls.

Turning to this clone: The antigen is undetermined.

Sampled 1 year posttransplant, controls received myeloablative marrow transplants, methotrexate and a calcineurin inhibitor. The method was immunoSEQ multiplex PCR; TCRdb's version includes in-frame clones alone and lacks a portion of them. The profile shows 15,000 to 20,000 clones, approximately 81% of them singletons. The CDR3 has 18 amino acids. Germline CDR1 SGHRS, CDR2 YFSETQ. Trimming stripped 4 bases from V and 7 bases from J, with 27 bases between. This clonotype was obtained from a young adult male patient who received an allogeneic stem cell transplant from an unrelated donor, was CMV-positive, and had acute and chronic GVHD. A subset of T cells may come from the graft donor. J is TRBJ2-1 and V is TRBV5-1; a weak D match, TRBD2 (6 bases). Sample: PBMCs, taken around 59 weeks after allogeneic stem cell transplant with calcineurin inhibitor and methotrexate. CDR3 region: CASSRLYSGGLTGNEQFF. As DNA, the CDR3 is TGCGCCAGCAGCCGCCTCTATAGTGGGGGGTTAACGGGAAATGAGCAGTTCTTC.